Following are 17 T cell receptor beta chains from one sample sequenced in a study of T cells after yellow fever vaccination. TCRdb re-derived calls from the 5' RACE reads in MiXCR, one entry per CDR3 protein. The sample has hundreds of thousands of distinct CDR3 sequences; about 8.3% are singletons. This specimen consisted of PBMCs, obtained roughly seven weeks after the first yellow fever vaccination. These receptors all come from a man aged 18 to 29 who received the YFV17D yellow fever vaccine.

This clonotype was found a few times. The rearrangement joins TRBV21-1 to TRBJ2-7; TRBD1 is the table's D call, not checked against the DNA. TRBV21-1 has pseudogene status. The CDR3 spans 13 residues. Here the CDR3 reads CASPEERGDEQYV. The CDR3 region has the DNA TGTGCCAGCCCGGAGGAAAGGGGGGACGAGCAGTACGTC.

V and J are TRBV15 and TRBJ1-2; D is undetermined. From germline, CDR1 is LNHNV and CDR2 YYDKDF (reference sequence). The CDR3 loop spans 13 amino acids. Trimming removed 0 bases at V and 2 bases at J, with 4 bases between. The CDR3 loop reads CATSRDPNYGYTF. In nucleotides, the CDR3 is TGTGCCACCAGCAGAGATCCGAACTATGGCTACACCTTC.

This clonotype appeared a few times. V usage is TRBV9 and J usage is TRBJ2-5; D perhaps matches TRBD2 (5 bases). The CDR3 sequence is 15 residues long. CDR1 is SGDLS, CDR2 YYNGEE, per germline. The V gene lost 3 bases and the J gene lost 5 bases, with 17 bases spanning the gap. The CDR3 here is CASSASNGLRETQYF. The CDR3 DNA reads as TGTGCCAGCAGCGCCTCGAACGGACTCCGGGAGACCCAGTACTTC.

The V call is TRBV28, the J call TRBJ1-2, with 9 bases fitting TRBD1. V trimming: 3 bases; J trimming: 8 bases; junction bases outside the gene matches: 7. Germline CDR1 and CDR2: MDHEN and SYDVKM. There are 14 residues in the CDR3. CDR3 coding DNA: TGTGCCAGCAGTTTGTCACAGGGGGCAAGAGGCTACACCTTC. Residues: CASSLSQGARGYTF.

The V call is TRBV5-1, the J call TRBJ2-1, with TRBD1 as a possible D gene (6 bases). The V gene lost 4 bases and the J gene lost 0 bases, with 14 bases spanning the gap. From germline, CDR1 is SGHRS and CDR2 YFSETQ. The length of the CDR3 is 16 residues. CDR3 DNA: TGCGCCAGCAGCGTCACAGGGAGAGGCTCCTACAATGAGCAGTTCTTC. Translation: CASSVTGRGSYNEQFF.

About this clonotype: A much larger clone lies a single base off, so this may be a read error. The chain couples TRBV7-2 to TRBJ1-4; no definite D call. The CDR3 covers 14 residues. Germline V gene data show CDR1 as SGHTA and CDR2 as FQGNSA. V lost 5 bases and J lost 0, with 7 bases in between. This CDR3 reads CASSPRTTNEKLFF. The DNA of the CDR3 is TGTGCCAGCAGCCCCAGGACAACTAATGAAAAACTGTTTTTT.

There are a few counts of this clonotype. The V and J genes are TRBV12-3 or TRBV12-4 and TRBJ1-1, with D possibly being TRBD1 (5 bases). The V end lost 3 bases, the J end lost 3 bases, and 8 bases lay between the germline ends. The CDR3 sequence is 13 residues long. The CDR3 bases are TGTGCCAGCAGTTTCGGGGCAGACACTGAAGCTTTCTTT. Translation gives CASSFGADTEAFF.

CDR3 in DNA: TGTGCCAGCAGCCCAGGGATGGGGGCGAACACCGGGGAGCTGTTTTTT. It codes for CASSPGMGANTGELFF. The chain uses TRBV7-3 and TRBJ2-2, with D perhaps being TRBD1 or TRBD2 (5 bases each). Germline V gene lookup returns CDR1 SGHTA and CDR2 FQGTGA. This CDR3 spans 16 amino acids. V lost 5 bases and J 0 bases, leaving 13 bases between the germline ends.

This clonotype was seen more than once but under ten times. CDR3 nucleotides: TGTGCCAGCAGTTCCGACAGGGGCAACGAGCAGTACGTC. Its protein is CASSSDRGNEQYV. The rearrangement uses TRBV28 and TRBJ2-7; 8 bases fit TRBD1. Germline-derived CDR1 and CDR2 are MDHEN and SYDVKM. This CDR3 has 13 residues. The V gene end was trimmed by 4 bases and the J gene end by 5 bases; junction bases not matched to a gene: 4.

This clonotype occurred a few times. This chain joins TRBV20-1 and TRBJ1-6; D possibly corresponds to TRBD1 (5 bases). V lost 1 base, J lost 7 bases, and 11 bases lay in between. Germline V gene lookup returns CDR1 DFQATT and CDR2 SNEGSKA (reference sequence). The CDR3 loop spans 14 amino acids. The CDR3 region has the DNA TGCAGTGCTAGAGTTTGGCAGGGAAATTCACCCCTCCACTTT. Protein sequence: CSARVWQGNSPLHF.

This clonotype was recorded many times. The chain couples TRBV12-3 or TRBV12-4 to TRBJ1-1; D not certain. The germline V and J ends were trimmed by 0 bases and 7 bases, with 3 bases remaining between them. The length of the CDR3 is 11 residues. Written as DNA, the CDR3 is TGTGCCAGCAGTTTAGCGGTTGAAGCTTTCTTT. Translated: CASSLAVEAFF.

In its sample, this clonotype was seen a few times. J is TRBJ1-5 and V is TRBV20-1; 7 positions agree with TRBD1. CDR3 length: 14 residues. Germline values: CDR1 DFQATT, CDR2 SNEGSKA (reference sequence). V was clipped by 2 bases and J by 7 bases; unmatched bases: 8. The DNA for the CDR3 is TGCAGTGCTAGACCCCCCAGGGGGGGACAGCCCCAGCATTTT. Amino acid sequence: CSARPPRGGQPQHF.

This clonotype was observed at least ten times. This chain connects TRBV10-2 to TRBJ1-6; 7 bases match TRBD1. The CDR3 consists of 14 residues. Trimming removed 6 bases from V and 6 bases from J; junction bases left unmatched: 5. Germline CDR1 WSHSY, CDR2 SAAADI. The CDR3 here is CASSRQGINSPLHF. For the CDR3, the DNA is TGCGCCAGCAGCCGACAGGGAATTAATTCACCCCTCCACTTT.

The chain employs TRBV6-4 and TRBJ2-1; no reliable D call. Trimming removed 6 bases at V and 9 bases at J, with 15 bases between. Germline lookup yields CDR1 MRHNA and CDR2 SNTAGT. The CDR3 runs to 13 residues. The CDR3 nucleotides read TGTGCCAGCAGCGCGGACCGATCGGGTGAGCAGTTCTTC. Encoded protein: CASSADRSGEQFF.

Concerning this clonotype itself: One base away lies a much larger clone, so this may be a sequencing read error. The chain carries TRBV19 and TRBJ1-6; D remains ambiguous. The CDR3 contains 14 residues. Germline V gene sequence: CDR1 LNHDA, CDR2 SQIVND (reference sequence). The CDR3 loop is CASRRSSGGSPIHF. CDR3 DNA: TGTGCCAGTAGAAGGTCCTCCGGCGGTTCACCCATCCACTTT.

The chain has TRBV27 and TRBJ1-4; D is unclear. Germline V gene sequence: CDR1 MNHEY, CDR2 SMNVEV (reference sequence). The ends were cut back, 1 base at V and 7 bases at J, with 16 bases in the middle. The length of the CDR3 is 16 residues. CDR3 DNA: TGTGCCAGCAGTTTATTAGGTACACGACCGGGTGAAAAACTGTTTTTT. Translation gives CASSLLGTRPGEKLFF. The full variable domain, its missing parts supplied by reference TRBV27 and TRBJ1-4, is EAQVTQNPRYLITVTGKKLTVTCSQNMNHEYMSWYRQDPGLGLRQIYYSMNVEVTDKGDVPEGYKVSRKEKRNFPLILESPSPNQTSLYFCASSLLGTRPGEKLFFGSGTQLSVL.

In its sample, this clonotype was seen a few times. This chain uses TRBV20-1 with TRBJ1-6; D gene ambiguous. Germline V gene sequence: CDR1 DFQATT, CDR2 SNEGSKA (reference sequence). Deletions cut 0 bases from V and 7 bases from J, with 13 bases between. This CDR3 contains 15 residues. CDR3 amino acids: CSARESPQPNSPLHF. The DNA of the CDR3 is TGCAGTGCTAGAGAAAGCCCGCAACCAAATTCACCCCTCCACTTT.